The T cell receptor beta chain under discussion was sequenced for a study of cytomegalovirus exposure and HLA in healthy donors. Whole-study context: Earlier results showed roughly 120 million unique TCR beta sequences derived from approximately 180 million T cells. General study points: In a later analysis, at a false discovery rate of 0.05, over 15,000 TCR beta sequences matched HLA alleles.

The study ran its PCR with 60 Vbeta and 13 Jbeta primers. The protocol was immunoSEQ multiplex PCR, while the TCRdb copy is restricted to in-frame clones and leaves out a portion. Found here are around 110,000 clones, around two thirds of them singletons; the top ten hold nearly 9.5%. The study sampled nominally healthy donors, though unrecorded immune exposures were likely. A note on this clone: Antigen specificity is unknown.

Germline V lookup: CDR1 SQVTM, CDR2 ANQGSEA. V lost 3 bases and J lost 3, with 17 bases in between. CDR3 length equals 15 residues. Sequenced sample: PBMCs. This receptor was taken from a woman between 40 and 50 years old in good health and CMV-seropositive. The chain employs TRBV29-1 and TRBJ1-1; possible D gene TRBD1, 6 bases. This chain's CDR3 is CSVDGGARVYTEAFF. The CDR3 bases are TGCAGCGTTGATGGGGGGGCTCGGGTATACACTGAAGCTTTCTTT.